The 13 T cell receptor beta chains reported below all come from one sample, sequenced in a study of shared clonotypes between healthy human individuals. Sequencing was performed with immunoSEQ multiplex PCR; in TCRdb, only in-frame clones are kept and a portion is missing. The sample comprises 2 million to 2.5 million clones, roughly 93% of which are singletons, and 0.39% rests with the top ten. Sequencing was carried out using naive CD4+ T cells from PBMCs. Subset meaning: CD45RA+ positively selected. Source of these receptors: a man aged 18 to 29 in good health. Some clones in this sample may be carry-over from other donors' samples.

The rearrangement uses TRBV28 and TRBJ2-7; the D gene is possibly TRBD1 (5 bases). V lost 3 bases and J 4 bases, leaving 13 bases between the germline ends. CDR1 is MDHEN, CDR2 SYDVKM, per germline. CDR3 size: 14 residues. CDR3 in DNA: TGTGCCAGCAGTTTGCTACAGGCCACGTACGAGCAGTACTTC. It encodes CASSLLQATYEQYF.

The chain combines TRBV7-9 with TRBJ1-3; D not certain. Germline V lookup: CDR1 SEHNR, CDR2 FQNEAQ (reference sequence). CDR3 size: 16 residues. The ends were cut back, 4 bases at V and 0 bases at J, with 13 bases in the middle. The CDR3 DNA reads as TGTGCCAGCAGCTACGGCCAGGCCGTCTCTGGAAACACCATATATTTT. Amino acid sequence: CASSYGQAVSGNTIYF.

The chain combines TRBV5-1 with TRBJ2-5; the D is unclear. V lost 4 bases to trimming and J lost 0 bases, with 13 bases between them. Germline CDR1 SGHRS, CDR2 YFSETQ. This CDR3 is 15 amino acids long. The CDR3 DNA is TGCGCCAGCAGCCCAAATCTGATGTACCAAGAGACCCAGTACTTC. It encodes CASSPNLMYQETQYF.

This clone showed up just once. The chain links TRBV11-2 to TRBJ2-5; perhaps TRBD1 as D (6 bases). Trimming stripped 4 bases from V and 5 bases from J, with 17 bases between. CDR3 length equals 15 residues. CDR1 is SGHAT and CDR2 is FQNNGV in the germline V gene. The CDR3 here is CASSSHRAARETQYF. DNA of the CDR3: TGTGCCAGCAGCTCTCACAGGGCGGCCAGGGAGACCCAGTACTTC.

This chain joins TRBV15 and TRBJ1-3; tentative D call: TRBD1 (5 bases). V lost 5 bases to trimming and J lost 2 bases, with 10 bases between them. The CDR3 is made up of 14 amino acids. Germline V lookup: CDR1 LNHNV, CDR2 YYDKDF (reference sequence). The CDR3 region is CATSLGGAGNTIYF. DNA of the CDR3: TGTGCCACCAGCCTGGGGGGGGCTGGAAACACCATATATTTT.

The genes are TRBV27 and TRBJ2-7; D uncertain. CDR3 size: 18 residues. Germline V CDR1 and CDR2: MNHEY, SMNVEV (reference sequence). V was shortened by 6 bases and J by 2 bases, with 26 bases between the two germline ends. The CDR3 sequence is CASSSIDFIRGTTYEQYF. The CDR3, as DNA: TGTGCCAGCAGCTCAATCGACTTTATACGCGGTACCACCTACGAGCAGTACTTC.

CDR3 sequence reads: CASSFGASPLASYTF. For the CDR3, the DNA is TGTGCCAGCAGCTTTGGGGCCTCCCCCCTAGCTAGCTACACCTTC. The V gene is TRBV5-6, the J gene TRBJ1-2; maybe TRBD1 (5 bases). The V gene lost 2 bases and the J gene lost 9 bases, with 20 bases spanning the gap. CDR1 SGHDT and CDR2 YYEEEE come from the germline V gene. The CDR3 covers 15 residues. Full variable domain (missing parts from reference TRBV5-6 and TRBJ1-2): DAGVTQSPTHLIKTRGQQVTLRCSPKSGHDTVSWYQQALGQGPQFIFQYYEEEERQRGNFPDRFSGHQFPNYSSELNVNALLLGDSALYLCASSFGASPLASYTFGSGTRLTVV.

This sequence joins TRBV5-1 and TRBJ2-5; 9 bases are a match to TRBD2. The junction had 5 bases not matched to a gene; V was cut back by 3 bases and J by 2 bases. CDR1 SGHRS and CDR2 YFSETQ come from the germline V gene. The CDR3 contains 15 residues. CDR3 in DNA: TGCGCCAGCAGCTGGGGGACTAGCAATCAAGAGACCCAGTACTTC. Translating gives CASSWGTSNQETQYF.

This clone was recorded only once. The CDR3 DNA is TGTGCCAGCATCACCTGGGGGCTCCCTTCCTACGAGCAGTACTTC. Its translation is CASITWGLPSYEQYF. The V call is TRBV6-1, the J call TRBJ2-7, with D maybe TRBD1 (6 bases). Trimming stripped 7 bases from V and 1 base from J, with 17 bases between. The CDR3 totals 15 residues. Germline V lookup: CDR1 MNHNS, CDR2 SASEGT.

V and J are TRBV2 and TRBJ2-1; 8 bases line up with TRBD2. J lost 4 bases, V lost 9 bases, and 8 bases had no gene match. The CDR3 has 14 residues. Germline V gene data show CDR1 as SNHLY and CDR2 as FYNNEI. The CDR3 spells CASMGLVLYNEQFF. The CDR3 coding sequence is TGTGCCAGTATGGGACTAGTGCTATACAATGAGCAGTTCTTC.

The chain recombines TRBV11-2 with TRBJ2-7; 8 positions agree with TRBD1. The germline gives CDR1 SGHAT, CDR2 FQNNGV. J gave up 2 bases and V 6 bases, and 0 bases lay outside the gene matches. This CDR3 region has 12 residues. This CDR3 reads CASRTGAYEQYF. The CDR3 nucleotides read TGTGCCAGCAGGACAGGGGCCTACGAGCAGTACTTC.

V and J are TRBV6-5 and TRBJ1-2, with TRBD1 as a possible D gene (5 bases). Germline values: CDR1 MNHEY, CDR2 SVGAGI. The CDR3 totals 14 residues. Between the trimmed V and J ends, which lost 6 bases and 5 bases, there was a span of 16 bases. The CDR3 nucleotides read TGTGCCAGCAGCACCATGAAGGGGCGGTATGGCTACACCTTC. Translating it yields CASSTMKGRYGYTF.

The J gene is TRBJ1-5, the V gene TRBV6-1; 9 bases agree with TRBD1. CDR3 size: 15 residues. Germline CDR1 reads MNHNS; CDR2 reads SASEGT. The junction had 9 bases not matched to a gene; V was cut back by 6 bases and J by 6 bases. CDR3 sequence (DNA): TGTGCCAGCAGGACTATAACAGGGGGCGGTCAGCCCCAGCATTTT. This encodes CASRTITGGGQPQHF.